The subject of this entry is one TCR beta chain. The data originate from a study of blood T cell repertoires in COVID-19. Study details: Samples representing acute and convalescent COVID-19 were sourced from the United States, Italy and Spain. T cells, B-cell-depleted T cells, or PBMCs provided the cDNA or gDNA that served as material.

Per the study methods: Researchers report that nucleated cell counts were estimated from reference gene primer amplification. Profiled with immunoSEQ multiplex PCR; TCRdb holds only in-frame clones, not every one. V and J calls and clone size come straight from that table; D and trimming were deduced from the DNA. The sample contains 130,000 to 150,000 clones, around 83% of which appear only once. The germline V and J ends were trimmed by 1 base and 0 bases, with 10 bases remaining between them. Germline V gene sequence: CDR1 MGHRA, CDR2 YSYEKL. There are 15 residues in the CDR3. Input material: peripheral blood. The chain joins TRBV4-1 to TRBJ2-7; tentatively, D is TRBD2 (5 bases). The clonotype was recovered from a woman in her 50s in a cohort sampled during active or convalescent COVID-19. The CDR3 DNA reads as TGCGCCAGCAGCCAAGGATTAGGGAGCTCCTACGAGCAGTACTTC. It codes for CASSQGLGSSYEQYF.